This T cell receptor (beta chain) was sequenced in a study of CD8 T cells in Susac syndrome. This CDR3 spans 18 amino acids. V was clipped by 1 base and J by 4 bases; unmatched bases: 14. RNA totalling roughly 0.5 to 1 ug underwent reverse transcription with random hexamers. Via MiXCR, TCRdb re-called the immunoSEQ multiplex PCR reads, giving one row per CDR3 protein. The sample lists 120,000 or so distinct CDR3 sequences; 90% to 95% were seen once. This receptor was identified in a human donor with Susac syndrome. Sequencing used CD8+ T cells from PBMCs. The chain is built from TRBV23-1 and TRBJ2-7; 9 bases line up with TRBD2. TRBV23-1 is reported as an ORF; its role is uncertain. The CDR3 DNA sequence: TGCGCCAGCAGTCAATACGCGGGGGGGGGACAGTGTCCTTACGAGCAGTACTTC. It codes for CASSQYAGGGQCPYEQYF.